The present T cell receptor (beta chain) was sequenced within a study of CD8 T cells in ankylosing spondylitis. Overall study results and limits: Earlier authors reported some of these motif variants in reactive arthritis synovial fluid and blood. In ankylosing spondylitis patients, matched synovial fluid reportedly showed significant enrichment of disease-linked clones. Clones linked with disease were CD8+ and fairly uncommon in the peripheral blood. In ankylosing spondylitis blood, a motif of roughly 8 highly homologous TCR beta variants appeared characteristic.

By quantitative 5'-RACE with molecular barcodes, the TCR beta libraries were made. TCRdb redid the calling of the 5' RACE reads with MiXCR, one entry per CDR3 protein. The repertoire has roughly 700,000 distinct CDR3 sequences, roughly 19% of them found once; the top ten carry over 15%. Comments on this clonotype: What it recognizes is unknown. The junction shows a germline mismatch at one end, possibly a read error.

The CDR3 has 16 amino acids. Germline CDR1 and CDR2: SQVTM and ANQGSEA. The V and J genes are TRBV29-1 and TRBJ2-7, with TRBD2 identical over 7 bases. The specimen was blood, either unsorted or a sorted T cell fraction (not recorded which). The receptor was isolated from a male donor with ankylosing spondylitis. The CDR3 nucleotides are TGCAACGTTGCGGGTAGCGGGCTTGGGGTAGAATACGAGCAGTACTTC. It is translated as CNVAGSGLGVEYEQYF.